In this sample, the clone carrying this T cell receptor (beta chain) turned up a few times. Its antigen is not identified. The CDR3 is 18 residues long. Trimming took off 2 bases at V and 0 bases at J, with 16 bases between the two ends. The data originate from a study of blood T cells in healthy people across ages. Isolating PBMCs gave at least 6.5 million of these cells per sample. Study-level findings and limits: A conclusive naive versus antigen-experienced comparison was prevented by the unsorted PBMCs.

A sample-barcoded 5' primer and a J-beta primer mix were used in a second PCR of about 6 to 11 cycles. From the 5' RACE reads, TCRdb called clonotypes with MiXCR, one entry per CDR3 protein. The repertoire holds around 1,600,000 distinct CDR3 sequences, with 40% to 45% as singletons. The sample comprised blood. The chain employs TRBV12-3 or TRBV12-4 and TRBJ1-4; a weak D match, TRBD1 (5 bases). This sequence was found in a woman under 30 in good health. The CDR3 DNA reads as TGTGCCAGCAGTTTACGACAGAGGTCCGGTACAACTAATGAAAAACTGTTTTTT. Translated: CASSLRQRSGTTNEKLFF.